This T cell receptor beta chain was recovered during a study of blood T cell repertoires in COVID-19. TCRdb's table, derived via immunoSEQ multiplex PCR, lists solely in-frame clones and lacks some. This table has about 150,000 clones, around 79% appearing once. This CDR3 is built from 17 residues. CDR1 is LNHNV and CDR2 is YYDKDF in the germline V gene (reference sequence). Unmatched junction bases numbered 17, after V lost 5 bases and J lost 9 bases. The rearrangement uses TRBV15 and TRBJ2-1; 9 bases match TRBD2. This TCR was sampled from a woman aged 70-85 years with COVID-19, enrolled during active disease. The source material was peripheral blood. Here the CDR3 reads CATSDPPGGGGAGEQFF. The CDR3 nucleotides read TGTGCCACCAGCGACCCGCCGGGGGGCGGGGGGGCCGGTGAGCAGTTCTTC.